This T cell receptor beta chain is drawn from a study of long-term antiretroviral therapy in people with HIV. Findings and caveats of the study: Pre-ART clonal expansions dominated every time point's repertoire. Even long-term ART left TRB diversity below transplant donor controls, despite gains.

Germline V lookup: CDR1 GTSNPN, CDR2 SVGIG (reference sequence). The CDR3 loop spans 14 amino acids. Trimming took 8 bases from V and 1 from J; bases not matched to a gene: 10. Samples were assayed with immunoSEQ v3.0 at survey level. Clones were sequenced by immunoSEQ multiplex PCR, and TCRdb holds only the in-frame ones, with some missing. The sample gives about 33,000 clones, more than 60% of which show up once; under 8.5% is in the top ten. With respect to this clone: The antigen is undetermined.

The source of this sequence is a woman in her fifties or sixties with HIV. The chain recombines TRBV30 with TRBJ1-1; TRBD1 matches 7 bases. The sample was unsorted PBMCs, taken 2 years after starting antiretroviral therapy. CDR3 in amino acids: CAGTVGAGNTEAFF. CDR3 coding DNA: TGTGCCGGGACAGTCGGGGCAGGGAACACTGAAGCTTTCTTT. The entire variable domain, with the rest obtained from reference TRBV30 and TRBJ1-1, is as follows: SQTIHQWPATLVQPVGSPLSLECTVEGTSNPNLYWYRQAAGRGLQLLFYSVGIGQISSEVPQNLSASRPQDRQFILSSKKLLLSDSGFYLCAGTVGAGNTEAFFGQGTRLTVV.